This T cell receptor (beta chain) was observed in a study of cytomegalovirus exposure and HLA in healthy donors. Across the study: Early released data had about 80 million unique TCRs, all coming from HLA-typed donors.

Primers included in the PCR were 60 Vbeta and 13 Jbeta primers. Original handling: There were around 80 million unique TCR beta chains by a later count, and approximately 12 million of them were shared. The data were produced by immunoSEQ multiplex PCR, yet TCRdb's version contains in-frame clones alone and is incomplete. The V and J calls and clone size are taken from that table; D and trimming were inferred from the DNA. Of about 130,000 clones in the sample, 75% to 90% are singletons; the top ten hold almost 6%. This clone was detected a few times. The germline gives CDR1 SGHTA, CDR2 FQGNSA. The CDR3 consists of 14 residues. V was shortened by 0 bases and J by 11 bases, with 16 bases between the two germline ends.

What was sequenced was PBMCs. This receptor was obtained from a woman in her thirties or forties in good health and CMV-seropositive. The chain uses TRBV7-2 and TRBJ1-1, with D maybe TRBD1 (6 bases). CDR3 bases: TGTGCCAGCAGCTTAGCTGTATCGGACAGATCTGCTTTCTTT. This gives the protein CASSLAVSDRSAFF.